Below, 10 T cell receptor beta chains from the same sample are listed, as sequenced in a study of cytomegalovirus exposure and HLA in healthy donors. Primers: 60 Vbeta forward and 13 Jbeta reverse. The repertoire was sequenced with immunoSEQ multiplex PCR; TCRdb's copy has only in-frame clones and lacks some. Counted here are around 130,000 clones, approximately 80% occurring once; the ten biggest clones make up 5.5% to 7.5%. Sequences were obtained from PBMCs. These receptors all come from a woman between 40 and 50 years old in good health and CMV-seropositive.

V is TRBV28 and J is TRBJ2-5; D is undetermined. The germline V gene encodes CDR1 MDHEN and CDR2 SYDVKM. V lost 5 bases, J lost 9 bases, and 13 bases lay in between. The CDR3 contains 12 residues. CDR3 nucleotide sequence: TGTGCCAGCAGTCTCCTCCTCGCGGCCCAGTACTTC. This codes for CASSLLLAAQYF.

Comment on this clone: Additional DNA sequences in this sample encode the identical CDR3. The J gene is TRBJ1-5, the V gene TRBV19, with 7 bases aligning to TRBD1. The CDR3 runs to 14 residues. In germline, CDR1 is LNHDA, CDR2 SQIVND (reference sequence). Germline trimming cut 4 bases from V and 0 bases from J; bases unmatched to any gene: 0. DNA for the CDR3: TGTGCCAGTAGTAGACAGGGTAGCAATCAGCCCCAGCATTTT. It codes for CASSRQGSNQPQHF.

The chain carries TRBV11-3 and TRBJ1-1; TRBD1 is a possible D gene (6 bases). V lost 4 bases and J 4 bases, leaving 13 bases between the germline ends. Germline loops: CDR1 SGHNT, CDR2 YENEEA. The CDR3 runs to 14 residues. This CDR3 is CASSYGVQGTEAFF. The CDR3 nucleotides are TGTGCCAGCAGCTACGGTGTACAGGGCACTGAAGCTTTCTTT.

On this clone: This specimen includes other DNA sequences encoding the same CDR3. The chain carries TRBV9 and TRBJ1-1; D is ambiguous. Trimming stripped 0 bases from V and 0 bases from J, with 9 bases between. The CDR3 runs 15 residues. The germline CDR1 and CDR2 sequences are SGDLS and YYNGEE. The CDR3 spells CASSVGGLLNTEAFF. The CDR3 DNA follows: TGTGCCAGCAGCGTAGGCGGGCTACTGAACACTGAAGCTTTCTTT.

The rearrangement joins TRBV5-1 to TRBJ2-7; the match to TRBD1 covers 8 bases. Germline trimming cut 0 bases from V and 5 bases from J; bases unmatched to any gene: 7. The CDR3 spans 15 residues. Germline V gives CDR1 SGHRS, CDR2 YFSETQ. The CDR3 protein is CASSLGRTGLDEQYF. The CDR3 region has the DNA TGCGCCAGCAGCTTGGGAAGGACAGGGCTCGACGAGCAGTACTTC.

This clone was seen only once. V gene TRBV18 combines with J gene TRBJ1-1, with 8 bases aligning to TRBD1. The V and J ends lost 3 bases and 1 base, in that order; junction bases with no gene match: 4. CDR1 and CDR2 (germline): KGHSH, LQKENI. The CDR3 runs to 15 residues. The CDR3 sequence: CASSPKDRENTEAFF. CDR3 nucleotides: TGTGCCAGCTCACCCAAGGACAGGGAGAACACTGAAGCTTTCTTT.

This chain connects TRBV27 to TRBJ2-5; 9 bases line up with TRBD2. CDR1 is MNHEY and CDR2 is SMNVEV in the germline V gene (reference sequence). Trimming took 5 bases from V and 4 from J; bases not matched to a gene: 14. The CDR3 spans 17 residues. The CDR3: CASSLRVAGASGETQYF. The DNA of the CDR3 is TGTGCCAGCAGTCTTCGGGTAGCGGGAGCTTCGGGAGAGACCCAGTACTTC.

The rearrangement links TRBV5-1 to TRBJ1-2, with 8 bases aligning to TRBD1. V lost 3 bases, J lost 4 bases, and 11 bases stayed unmatched. CDR3 length: 16 amino acids. Looked up from germline, CDR1 is SGHRS and CDR2 is YFSETQ. This CDR3 reads CASSSGQGGASYGYTF. DNA for the CDR3: TGCGCCAGCAGCTCCGGACAGGGAGGGGCGTCCTATGGCTACACCTTC.

V usage is TRBV28 and J usage is TRBJ2-5; D gene unclear. The CDR3 runs 13 residues. The germline V gene encodes CDR1 MDHEN and CDR2 SYDVKM. V was clipped by 3 bases and J by 2 bases, with 7 bases between them. The CDR3 here is CASSLSGQETQYF. The CDR3 nucleotides read TGTGCCAGCAGTTTGTCGGGTCAAGAGACCCAGTACTTC.

Here the CDR3 reads CASSRTSEAYNEQFF. For the CDR3, the DNA is TGTGCCAGCAGCCGAACTAGCGAAGCTTACAATGAGCAGTTCTTC. V gene TRBV11-3 combines with J gene TRBJ2-1; 7 bases are a match to TRBD2. V trimming: 5 bases; J trimming: 4 bases; junction bases outside the gene matches: 8. The CDR3 spans 15 residues. The germline CDR1 and CDR2 sequences are SGHNT and YENEEA.